The 5 T cell receptor beta chains listed next were all sequenced from one sample in a study of blood T cells in healthy people across ages. PCR was performed a second time for about 7 to 11 cycles using a sample-barcoded 5' primer and a J-beta primer mix. One entry per CDR3 protein, called by TCRdb with MiXCR from the 5' RACE reads. Found here are over 550,000 distinct CDR3 sequences, less than 35% of them singletons; the top ten hold about 15%. Sequenced material: blood. The receptors were sampled from a woman older than 75 in good health.

Ten or more counts support this clonotype. In nucleotides, the CDR3 is TGCAGTGCTAGTTCGGGACAGGGGGCCGCCCAGTACTTC. Translation: CSASSGQGAAQYF. V gene TRBV20-1 combines with J gene TRBJ2-5, with 12 bases fitting TRBD1. Germline values: CDR1 DFQATT, CDR2 SNEGSKA (reference sequence). Losses at the gene ends were 3 bases for V and 9 bases for J; bases not matched to a gene: 5. The CDR3 length is 13 residues.

The rearrangement joins TRBV30 to TRBJ1-2; TRBD1 might be the D (5 bases). Germline CDR1 and CDR2: GTSNPN and SVGIG (reference sequence). This CDR3 contains 12 residues. V lost 4 bases and J 7 bases, leaving 13 bases between the germline ends. The CDR3 DNA sequence: TGTGCCTGGATAGCCGGGGACCGTGGCTACACCTTC. The encoded protein is CAWIAGDRGYTF.

This clonotype occurred many times. The chain carries TRBV2 and TRBJ1-2; maybe TRBD1 (6 bases). Germline CDR1 is SNHLY and CDR2 is FYNNEI. Trimming removed 2 bases at V and 8 bases at J, with 15 bases between. This CDR3 has 14 residues. CDR3 in amino acids: CASSETNRAEGYTF. The DNA of the CDR3 is TGTGCCAGCAGTGAAACTAACAGGGCAGAGGGCTACACCTTC.

There are many counts of this clonotype. J is TRBJ2-7 and V is TRBV10-3; TRBD1 matches 8 bases. J lost 5 bases, V lost 6 bases, and 3 bases had no gene match. This CDR3 has 12 residues. Germline V lookup: CDR1 ENHRY, CDR2 SYGVKD. CDR3 nucleotides: TGTGCCATCAGGGCGACAGGGGACGAGCAGTACTTC. As protein: CAIRATGDEQYF.

There are many counts of this clonotype. The rearrangement joins TRBV12-3 or TRBV12-4 to TRBJ2-7; tentative D call: TRBD1 (6 bases). Trimming shortened V by 8 bases and J by 0 bases, and 14 bases separated the two germline ends. The CDR3 runs to 14 residues. The CDR3 here is CASCTQGNSYEQYF. The DNA of the CDR3 is TGTGCCAGCTGTACACAGGGAAACTCCTACGAGCAGTACTTC.